The 24 T cell receptor beta chains below come from one sample, sequenced in a study of blood T cell repertoires in COVID-19. TCRdb keeps only in-frame clones here, not all; method: immunoSEQ multiplex PCR. The repertoire includes 150,000 or so clones, about nine tenths of them detected once, and about 2.5% sits in the top ten. Input material: peripheral blood. The receptors originated from a man between 18 and 35 years old with acute or convalescent COVID-19.

This sequence joins TRBV19 and TRBJ1-5; a possible D gene is TRBD1 (5 bases). Germline V lookup: CDR1 LNHDA, CDR2 SQIVND (reference sequence). Trimming removed 3 bases from V and 4 bases from J, with 10 bases in between. The CDR3 loop spans 14 amino acids. CDR3 sequence: CASSILGVNQPQHF. CDR3 DNA sequence: TGTGCCAGTAGTATCTTAGGGGTTAATCAGCCCCAGCATTTT. The full variable domain, its missing parts supplied by reference TRBV19 and TRBJ1-5, is DGGITQSPKYLFRKEGQNVTLSCEQNLNHDAMYWYRQDPGQGLRLIYYSQIVNDFQKGDIAEGYSVSREKKESFPLTVTSAQKNPTAFYLCASSILGVNQPQHFGDGTRLSIL.

This chain links TRBV5-1 with TRBJ1-2, with 10 bases lining up with TRBD1. Trimming removed 6 bases from V and 4 bases from J; junction bases left unmatched: 6. This CDR3 is 14 amino acids long. The germline gives CDR1 SGHRS, CDR2 YFSETQ. CDR3 nucleotides: TGCGCCAGCACCAGGGACAGGGGAGCCTATGGCTACACCTTC. Translation: CASTRDRGAYGYTF.

The gene calls are TRBV6-6 and TRBJ2-5; TRBD2 agrees at 12 bases. J lost 7 bases, V lost 6 bases, and 9 bases had no gene match. This CDR3 is 15 amino acids long. Germline V gives CDR1 MNHNY, CDR2 SVGAGI (reference sequence). CDR3: CASSPTSGSYGTQYF. The CDR3 bases are TGTGCCAGCAGCCCGACTAGCGGGAGTTACGGGACCCAGTACTTC.

The chain joins TRBV5-1 to TRBJ1-1; TRBD1 aligns across 7 bases. This CDR3 has 12 amino acids. In germline, CDR1 is SGHRS, CDR2 YFSETQ. V shed 3 bases, J shed 11 bases, and the junction held 7 bases outside the gene matches. The CDR3 region is CASSYAGGRAFF. CDR3 in DNA: TGCGCCAGCAGCTACGCAGGGGGAAGGGCTTTCTTT.

The chain links TRBV19 to TRBJ1-5; TRBD1 matches at 7 bases. The CDR3 totals 15 residues. Unmatched junction bases numbered 5, after V lost 4 bases and J lost 2 bases. Per the germline V gene, CDR1 is LNHDA and CDR2 is SQIVND (reference sequence). CDR3 in DNA: TGTGCCAGTAGTAGAACAGGGGATCGCAATCAGCCCCAGCATTTT. The encoded protein is CASSRTGDRNQPQHF.

The chain joins TRBV5-4 to TRBJ1-1; maybe TRBD1 (5 bases). The CDR3 extends over 14 amino acids. Germline lookup yields CDR1 SGHNT and CDR2 YYREEE (reference sequence). Trimming removed 4 bases at V and 0 bases at J, with 10 bases between. DNA of the CDR3: TGTGCCAGCAGCAGACAGTTACTGAACACTGAAGCTTTCTTT. Translation gives CASSRQLLNTEAFF.

The chain has TRBV2 and TRBJ1-4, with TRBD1 as a possible D gene (5 bases). Germline CDR1 SNHLY, CDR2 FYNNEI. The CDR3 length is 15 residues. The germline V and J ends were trimmed by 5 bases and 0 bases, with 10 bases remaining between them. The DNA for the CDR3 is TGTGCCAGCAGTTGGTCAGGGCCAACTAATGAAAAACTGTTTTTT. It codes for CASSWSGPTNEKLFF.

The chain recombines TRBV25-1 with TRBJ2-7; D might be TRBD1 (6 bases). This CDR3 is built from 14 residues. CDR1 and CDR2 from the germline V gene are MGHDK and SYGVNS. Trimming took 4 bases from V and 2 from J, leaving 12 bases between them. Written as DNA, the CDR3 is TGTGCCAGCAGTGGTGCGACAGGAGCCTACGAGCAGTACTTC. Its translation is CASSGATGAYEQYF.

The CDR3 DNA follows: TGTGCCAGCAGCGTAGACGGGACAGGGGGCGCATTAGGTGGCTACACCTTC. Translating it yields CASSVDGTGGALGGYTF. The chain couples TRBV9 to TRBJ1-2; TRBD1 matches at 12 bases. Germline lookup yields CDR1 SGDLS and CDR2 YYNGEE. The V and J ends lost 0 bases and 7 bases, in that order; junction bases with no gene match: 10. The CDR3 consists of 17 residues. The full variable domain, completed using reference TRBV9 and TRBJ1-2, is DSGVTQTPKHLITATGQRVTLRCSPRSGDLSVYWYQQSLDQGLQFLIQYYNGEERAKGNILERFSAQQFPDLHSELNLSSLELGDSALYFCASSVDGTGGALGGYTFGSGTRLTVV.

The J gene is TRBJ2-1, the V gene TRBV19; tentative D call: TRBD2 (6 bases). V lost 4 bases and J lost 3, with 13 bases in between. There are 15 residues in the CDR3. Germline CDR1 and CDR2: LNHDA and SQIVND (reference sequence). In nucleotides, the CDR3 is TGTGCCAGTAGTAGTAAGGTGGGGGGCTACAATGAGCAGTTCTTC. Translation gives CASSSKVGGYNEQFF.

The chain recombines TRBV2 with TRBJ2-1; 11 bases map to TRBD2. CDR3 size: 16 residues. Trimming took 1 base from V and 5 from J; bases not matched to a gene: 4. Germline CDR1 and CDR2: SNHLY and FYNNEI. This chain's CDR3 is CASSEVGLAGNNEQFF. DNA for the CDR3: TGTGCCAGCAGTGAAGTAGGACTAGCGGGTAACAATGAGCAGTTCTTC. Full variable domain (rest looked up from reference TRBV2 and TRBJ2-1): EPEVTQTPSHQVTQMGQEVILRCVPISNHLYFYWYRQILGQKVEFLVSFYNNEISEKSEIFDDQFSVERPDGSNFTLKIRSTKLEDSAMYFCASSEVGLAGNNEQFFGPGTRLTVL.

V usage is TRBV2 and J usage is TRBJ1-6, with 8 bases identical to TRBD1. The CDR3 spans 13 residues. The germline gives CDR1 SNHLY, CDR2 FYNNEI. V lost 10 bases and J lost 13; bases outside the gene matches: 12. The CDR3 bases are TGTGCCACAAAGGACAGGGTGGGTACCCCCCTCCACTTT. Encoded protein: CATKDRVGTPLHF. Variable domain in full (rest from reference TRBV2 and TRBJ1-6): EPEVTQTPSHQVTQMGQEVILRCVPISNHLYFYWYRQILGQKVEFLVSFYNNEISEKSEIFDDQFSVERPDGSNFTLKIRSTKLEDSAMYFCATKDRVGTPLHFGNGTRLTVT.

The genes are TRBV3-1 (or the pseudogene TRBV3-2) and TRBJ1-1, with TRBD1 matching 8 bases. The trim removed 2 bases at V and 10 bases at J, leaving 3 bases unmatched. The CDR3 is made up of 12 amino acids. Germline V gene data show CDR1 as LGHDT and CDR2 as YNNKEL (reference sequence). The CDR3 nucleotides are TGTGCCAGCAGCCAAAACAGGGGGGGAGCTTTCTTT. This encodes CASSQNRGGAFF.

The CDR3 loop is CASSVAGVGLFLDGYTF. In DNA form, the CDR3 reads TGTGCCAGCAGCGTAGCCGGGGTTGGCCTTTTCCTAGATGGCTACACCTTC. The V gene is TRBV9, the J gene TRBJ1-2; no clear D gene. The V and J ends lost 0 bases and 6 bases respectively, with 21 bases between them. The CDR3 totals 17 residues. Looked up from germline, CDR1 is SGDLS and CDR2 is YYNGEE. Looking up the rest from reference TRBV9 and TRBJ1-2 gives the full variable domain: DSGVTQTPKHLITATGQRVTLRCSPRSGDLSVYWYQQSLDQGLQFLIQYYNGEERAKGNILERFSAQQFPDLHSELNLSSLELGDSALYFCASSVAGVGLFLDGYTFGSGTRLTVV.

V and J are TRBV5-1 and TRBJ2-7; TRBD2 aligns across 10 bases. J gave up 3 bases and V 0 bases, and 3 bases lay outside the gene matches. The CDR3 is 15 amino acids. Germline V gives CDR1 SGHRS, CDR2 YFSETQ. The CDR3 DNA reads TGCGCCAGCAGCTTGGTAGCGGGAGGCTTCTACGAGCAGTACTTC. Translated, it gives CASSLVAGGFYEQYF.

This chain joins TRBV30 and TRBJ2-3; tentative D call: TRBD2 (7 bases). Trimming stripped 3 bases from V and 0 bases from J, with 13 bases between. CDR1 is GTSNPN and CDR2 is SVGIG in the germline V gene (reference sequence). This CDR3 has 15 residues. The DNA of the CDR3 is TGTGCCTGGAGCCCGGGGGGCAAGAGCACAGATACGCAGTATTTT. It yields the protein CAWSPGGKSTDTQYF.

CDR3 residues: CASSLGFGQGKTYEQYF. In DNA form, the CDR3 reads TGTGCCAGCAGCTTAGGGTTCGGACAGGGGAAAACCTACGAGCAGTACTTC. The rearrangement joins TRBV11-3 to TRBJ2-7; 9 bases align to TRBD1. This CDR3 has 17 amino acids. Germline assignment: CDR1 SGHNT and CDR2 YENEEA. J gave up 2 bases and V 1 base, and 9 bases lay outside the gene matches.

The CDR3 nucleotides read TGTGCCAGCAGCGCCCGACAGGGGTGGCATAATTCACCCCTCCACTTT. Its translation: CASSARQGWHNSPLHF. This chain joins TRBV3-1 (or the pseudogene TRBV3-2) and TRBJ1-6, with 8 bases lining up with TRBD1. This CDR3 contains 16 residues. V dropped 5 bases and J dropped 5; count of bases not matched to a gene: 8. The germline V gene has CDR1 LGHDT and CDR2 YNNKEL (reference sequence).

V and J are TRBV2 and TRBJ1-6, with unresolved D. V lost 4 bases to trimming and J lost 14 bases, with 15 bases between them. The germline V gene encodes CDR1 SNHLY and CDR2 FYNNEI. The CDR3 totals 13 residues. CDR3 coding DNA: TGTGCCAGCAGTGGCAGGCTGGATCGAGCCCTCCACTTT. It specifies CASSGRLDRALHF.

The chain recombines TRBV3-1 (or the pseudogene TRBV3-2) with TRBJ2-7; TRBD1 aligns across 7 bases. CDR1 LGHDT and CDR2 YNNKEL come from the germline V gene (reference sequence). The trim removed 1 base at V and 2 bases at J, leaving 8 bases unmatched. The CDR3 spans 16 residues. CDR3 nucleotides: TGTGCCAGCAGCCAAGTGGGGACAGTTGAGACCTACGAGCAGTACTTC. Translating gives CASSQVGTVETYEQYF.

This chain uses TRBV9 with TRBJ2-5, with D possibly matching TRBD2 (5 bases). This CDR3 contains 13 residues. Germline CDR1 reads SGDLS; CDR2 reads YYNGEE. Trimming took 2 bases from V and 2 from J, leaving 7 bases between them. The CDR3 sequence is CASSVRAQETQYF. The CDR3 DNA reads TGTGCCAGCAGCGTGAGGGCACAAGAGACCCAGTACTTC.

V usage is TRBV29-1 and J usage is TRBJ1-2; 10 bases fit TRBD1. J gave up 1 base and V 3 bases, and 2 bases lay outside the gene matches. CDR3 length: 14 residues. Germline V gene lookup returns CDR1 SQVTM and CDR2 ANQGSEA. CDR3 region: CSVEGDRGNYGYTF. CDR3 nucleotides: TGCAGCGTTGAGGGGGACAGGGGTAACTATGGCTACACCTTC.

The chain links TRBV5-4 to TRBJ2-1; 9 bases match TRBD2. Germline CDR1 SGHNT, CDR2 YYREEE (reference sequence). V gave up 1 base and J gave up 5 bases; unmatched junction bases: 1. This CDR3 has 14 amino acids. CDR3 bases: TGTGCCAGCAGCTTGCGCGGGGGGGACAATGAGCAGTTCTTC. It yields the protein CASSLRGGDNEQFF.

Remarks on this clone: The sample carries other DNA sequences with the same CDR3. V and J are TRBV19 and TRBJ2-1; 13 bases line up with TRBD2. Trimming took 4 bases from V and 3 from J; bases not matched to a gene: 0. Germline V lookup: CDR1 LNHDA, CDR2 SQIVND (reference sequence). The CDR3 is 15 residues long. The CDR3 region is CASSRTSGGYNEQFF. The DNA for the CDR3 is TGTGCCAGTAGTAGGACTAGCGGGGGCTACAATGAGCAGTTCTTC.